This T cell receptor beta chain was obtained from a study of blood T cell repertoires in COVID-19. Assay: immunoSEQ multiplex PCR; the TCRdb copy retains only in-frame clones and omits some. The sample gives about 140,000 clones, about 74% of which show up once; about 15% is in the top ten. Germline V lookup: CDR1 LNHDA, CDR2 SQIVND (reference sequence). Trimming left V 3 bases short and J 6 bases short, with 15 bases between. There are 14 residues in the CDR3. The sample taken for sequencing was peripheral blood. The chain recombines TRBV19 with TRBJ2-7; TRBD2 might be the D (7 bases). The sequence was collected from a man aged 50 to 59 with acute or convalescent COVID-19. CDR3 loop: CASSIVQGGSEQYF. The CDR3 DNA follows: TGTGCCAGTAGTATCGTACAGGGAGGGAGCGAGCAGTACTTC.